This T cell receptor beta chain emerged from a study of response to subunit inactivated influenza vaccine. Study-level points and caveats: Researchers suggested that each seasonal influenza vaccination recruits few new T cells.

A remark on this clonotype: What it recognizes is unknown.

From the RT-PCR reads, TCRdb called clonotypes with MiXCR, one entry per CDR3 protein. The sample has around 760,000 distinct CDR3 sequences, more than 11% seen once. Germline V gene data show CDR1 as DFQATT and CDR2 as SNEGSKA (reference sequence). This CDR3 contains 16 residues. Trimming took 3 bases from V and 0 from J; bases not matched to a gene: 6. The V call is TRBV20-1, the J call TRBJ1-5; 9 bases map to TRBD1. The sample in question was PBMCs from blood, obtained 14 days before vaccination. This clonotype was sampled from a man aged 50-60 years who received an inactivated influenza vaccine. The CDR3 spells CSARMTGGGSNQPQHF. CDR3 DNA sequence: TGCAGTGCTAGGATGACAGGGGGTGGTAGCAATCAGCCCCAGCATTTT.